These 7 T cell receptor beta chains share one sample of origin, sequenced in a study of regulatory T cells in long-lasting Graves disease. Building of the TCR beta libraries involved iRepertoire HTBI primers and Arm-PCR of CDR3 regions. TCRdb independently ran MiXCR on the multiplex PCR reads; one entry per CDR3 protein. This table has some 340,000 distinct CDR3 sequences, 12% appearing once. The time point denotes: newly diagnosed GD, antithyroid drugs for less than 3 months. Extracted RNA from PBMCs served as the source of the TCR library. A further study also used this sample, focusing on T cells in Graves' hyperthyroidism and ophthalmopathy.

The source was peripheral blood mononuclear cells (PBMCs), collected at new diagnosis, from a patient treated with antithyroid drugs. The receptor source for this set is a woman aged 18 to 35 with Graves disease.

This clonotype was picked up many times. The V and J genes are TRBV18 and TRBJ2-2, with a possible D match to TRBD1 (5 bases). The CDR3 has 16 amino acids. V was clipped by 0 bases and J by 4 bases, with 12 bases between them. Germline V CDR1 and CDR2: KGHSH, LQKENI. The CDR3 protein is CASSPPQGPSTGELFF. CDR3 bases: TGTGCCAGCTCACCACCCCAGGGCCCGAGCACCGGGGAGCTGTTTTTT.

This clonotype was seen many times. The chain couples TRBV12-3 or TRBV12-4 to TRBJ2-5; 7 nucleotides line up with TRBD1. J lost 5 bases, V lost 3 bases, and 3 bases had no gene match. The CDR3 contains 13 residues. The CDR3 is CASSFDRVETQYF. As DNA, the CDR3 is TGTGCCAGCAGTTTTGACAGGGTGGAGACCCAGTACTTC.

This clonotype has ten or more counts. The chain joins TRBV7-2 to TRBJ2-3, with TRBD1 matching 7 bases. The CDR3 runs to 17 residues. Germline CDR1 SGHTA, CDR2 FQGNSA. The ends lost 0 bases at V and 6 bases at J; junction bases unmatched: 12. CDR3: CASSLAHSGGWGDTQYF. The CDR3 DNA reads as TGTGCCAGCAGCTTAGCGCACTCAGGGGGTTGGGGGGATACGCAGTATTTT.

This clonotype was observed many times. The rearrangement uses TRBV7-2 and TRBJ2-3, with D possibly being TRBD1 or TRBD2 (6 bases each). With 1 base removed from V and 2 bases from J, the gap between germline ends came to 13 bases. The CDR3 sequence is 16 residues long. Germline lookup yields CDR1 SGHTA and CDR2 FQGNSA. DNA for the CDR3: TGTGCCAGCAGCTTAGTCGTAGGGGGGTCCACAGATACGCAGTATTTT. It specifies CASSLVVGGSTDTQYF.

This clonotype showed up just a few times. The gene calls are TRBV4-2 and TRBJ1-6, with D possibly matching TRBD1 (6 bases). Germline loops: CDR1 LGHNA, CDR2 YNFKEQ. The CDR3 spans 16 residues. V shed 1 base and J shed 9 bases, with 16 bases lying between them. CDR3 in amino acids: CASSQVMAGEGSPLHF. The CDR3 bases are TGTGCCAGCAGCCAAGTTATGGCAGGGGAAGGTTCACCCCTCCACTTT.

This clonotype was counted ten times or more. This rearrangement joins TRBV20-1 to TRBJ2-3; tentatively, D is TRBD2 (6 bases). Trimming pared 0 bases from V and 5 bases from J, leaving 9 bases between. The germline gives CDR1 DFQATT, CDR2 SNEGSKA (reference sequence). This CDR3 has 13 residues. CDR3 bases: TGCAGTGCTAGAGACCTAGCGAAAGATACGCAGTATTTT. It yields the protein CSARDLAKDTQYF.

This clonotype was recorded many times. The rearrangement links TRBV7-9 to TRBJ1-5, with TRBD1 as a possible D gene (5 bases). Per the germline V gene, CDR1 is SEHNR and CDR2 is FQNEAQ (reference sequence). Trimming removed 1 base at V and 8 bases at J, with 15 bases between. This CDR3 is built from 15 residues. Written as DNA, the CDR3 is TGTGCCAGCAGCTTAGGGACACAACCGCTCGAGCCCCAGCATTTT. Translating it yields CASSLGTQPLEPQHF. The full variable domain, rest sourced from reference TRBV7-9 and TRBJ1-5, is DTGVSQNPRHKITKRGQNVTFRCDPISEHNRLYWYRQTLGQGPEFLTYFQNEAQLEKSRLLSDRFSAERPKGSFSTLEIQRTEQGDSAMYLCASSLGTQPLEPQHFGDGTRLSIL.